The text below deals with one TCR beta chain. Its target antigen remains unknown. Base qualities are missing; no much larger clone stands one base away. TCRbeta CDR3 regions were amplified from genomic DNA using the immunoSEQ Assay, a bias-controlled multiplex PCR. Under the source paper's analysis protocol: The number of nucleated cells in each sample was estimated from the amplification of reference gene primers within the assay. To quantify the absolute abundance of each unique TCRbeta CDR3 rearrangement, sequence reads were collapsed and filtered. Productive Simpson clonality was computed per sample as the square root of Simpson's diversity index over productive rearrangements. This is the immuneACCESS table as TCRdb keeps it, with only in-frame sequences that have V and J called. A part of the clones is gone; compared with another copy, unresolved V genes explain less than half, and the rest is unexplained. The D gene and trimming were derived from the DNA, and the V and J assignments and clone size from that table. This sample holds about 230,000 clones; about 85% were observed only once. The biggest ten clones account for over 0.95% of the sample.

This sample is part of a study of blood T cell repertoires in COVID-19 (dated by TCRdb to 2020 to 2021). Turning to the overall study: Samples covering the acute and convalescent phases of COVID-19 were provided by collaborators in the United States, Italy and Spain. The material from the prospective study consisted of cDNA or gDNA derived from T cells, B-cell-depleted T cells, or PBMCs. Deeply sampled blood TCRbeta repertoires from subjects exposed to, actively infected with, or recovered from COVID-19 were included in the dataset. The repertoires were made available in a free public database intended to serve as a resource for research on the immune response to SARS-CoV-2. Samples were obtained from the ongoing ImmuneRACE study (first 160 participants) and from roughly 1,300 subjects provided by 6 global collaborators. The sample metadata nearly always contained a de-identified subject ID, COVID-19 status, age in years and sex. Where available, HLA class I and class II types were obtained from metadata supplied by the sample provider rather than from assay-based typing. Overall study outcomes, separate from this receptor: The quantity of clinical and demographic metadata differed by source and by participant and was supplied without curation.

V is clipped by 4 bases and J by 5 bases, and the sequence between their germline boundaries is 11 bases long. Reading the germline V gene gives CDR1 SGHDN and CDR2 FVKESK. CDR3 length: 13 amino acids, cysteine to phenylalanine. Solely the CDR3 DNA is kept, with 39 bases framed from the first base. Each collaborating institution followed its own protocols to collect whole blood in K2EDTA tubes. For TCRbeta analysis, collaborators shipped samples in one of three forms: frozen whole blood, isolated PBMCs, or DNA extracted from either of those sample types. What was sequenced was peripheral blood. The receptor chain draws on TRBV14 and TRBJ1-1; the D gene is not confidently resolved. This receptor was identified in a man in his forties with acute or convalescent COVID-19. The nucleotide sequence is given as TGTGCCAGCAGCCTCAGTGCCGGGACTGAAGCTTTCTTT. It translates as CASSLSAGTEAFF. Beyond the CDR3, the reference TRBV14 and TRBJ1-1 genes provide the residues; the full variable domain reads: EAGVTQFPSHSVIEKGQTVTLRCDPISGHDNLYWYRRVMGKEIKFLLHFVKESKQDESGMPNNRFLAERTGGTYSTLKVQPAELEDSGVYFCASSLSAGTEAFFGQGTRLTVV.